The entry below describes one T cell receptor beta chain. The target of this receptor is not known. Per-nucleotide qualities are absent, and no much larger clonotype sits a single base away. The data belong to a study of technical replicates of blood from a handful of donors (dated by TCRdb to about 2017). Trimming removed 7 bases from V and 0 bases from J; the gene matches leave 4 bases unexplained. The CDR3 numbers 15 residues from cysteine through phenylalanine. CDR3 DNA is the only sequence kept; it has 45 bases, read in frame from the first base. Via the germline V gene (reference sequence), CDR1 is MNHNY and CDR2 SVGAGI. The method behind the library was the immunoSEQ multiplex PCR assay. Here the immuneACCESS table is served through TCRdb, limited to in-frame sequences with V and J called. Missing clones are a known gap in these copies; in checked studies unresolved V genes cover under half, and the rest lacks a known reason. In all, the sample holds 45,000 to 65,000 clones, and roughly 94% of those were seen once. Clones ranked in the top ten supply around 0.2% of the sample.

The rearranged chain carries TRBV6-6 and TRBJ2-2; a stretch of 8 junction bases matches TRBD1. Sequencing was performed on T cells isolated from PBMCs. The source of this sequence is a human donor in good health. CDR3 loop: CASIGDRTNTGELFF. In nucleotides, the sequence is TGTGCCAGCATTGGGGACAGGACGAACACCGGGGAGCTGTTTTTT.